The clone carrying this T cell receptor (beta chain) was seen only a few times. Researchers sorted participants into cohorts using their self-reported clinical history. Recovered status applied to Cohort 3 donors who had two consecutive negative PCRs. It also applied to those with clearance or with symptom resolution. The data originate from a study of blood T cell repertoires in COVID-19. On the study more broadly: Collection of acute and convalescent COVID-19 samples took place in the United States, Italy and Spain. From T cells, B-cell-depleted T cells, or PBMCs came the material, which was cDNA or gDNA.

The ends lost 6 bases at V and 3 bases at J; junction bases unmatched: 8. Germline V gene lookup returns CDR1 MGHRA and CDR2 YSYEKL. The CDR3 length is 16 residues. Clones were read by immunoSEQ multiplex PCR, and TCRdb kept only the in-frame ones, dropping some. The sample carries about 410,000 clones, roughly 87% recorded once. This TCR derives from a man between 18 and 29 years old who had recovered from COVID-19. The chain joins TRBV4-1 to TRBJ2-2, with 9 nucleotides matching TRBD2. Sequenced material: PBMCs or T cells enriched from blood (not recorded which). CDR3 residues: CASSKSSSGDTGELFF. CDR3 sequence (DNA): TGCGCCAGCAGTAAAAGCTCTAGCGGGGACACCGGGGAGCTGTTTTTT.